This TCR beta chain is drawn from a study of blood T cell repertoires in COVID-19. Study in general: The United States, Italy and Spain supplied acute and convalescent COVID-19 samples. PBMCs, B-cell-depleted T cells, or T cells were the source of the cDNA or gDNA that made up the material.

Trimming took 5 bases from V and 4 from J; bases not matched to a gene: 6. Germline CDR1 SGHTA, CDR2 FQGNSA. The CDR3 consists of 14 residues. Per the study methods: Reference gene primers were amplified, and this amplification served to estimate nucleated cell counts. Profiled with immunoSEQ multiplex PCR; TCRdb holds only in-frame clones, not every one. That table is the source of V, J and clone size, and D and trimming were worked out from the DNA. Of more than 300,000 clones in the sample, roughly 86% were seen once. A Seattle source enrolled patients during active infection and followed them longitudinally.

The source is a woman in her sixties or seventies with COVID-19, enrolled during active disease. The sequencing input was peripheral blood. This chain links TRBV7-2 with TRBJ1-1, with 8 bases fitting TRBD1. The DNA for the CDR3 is TGTGCCAGCAGCCCGGGACAGGCCCGCACTGAAGCTTTCTTT. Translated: CASSPGQARTEAFF.